This TCR beta chain was obtained from a study of vaccination effects on CD4 cells after COVID-19. In the study overall: After the second dose, samples were taken at median day 72.

This CDR3 has 16 amino acids. With 3 bases removed from V and 7 bases from J, the gap between germline ends came to 18 bases. CDR1 is MNHNS and CDR2 is SASEGT in the germline V gene. Produced via immunoSEQ multiplex PCR; TCRdb's table is partial and in-frame only. The sample gives about 72,000 clones, roughly four fifths of which show up once; 1.2% is in the top ten. Concerning this clone: Antigen specificity is unknown.

With the ViraFEST assay, the study expanded antigen-specific CD4+ T cells using viral peptide pools, then sequenced them. At the end of nine to ten days of culture, CD4+ T cells were isolated. All participants had two doses of either the BNT162b2 or mRNA-1273 vaccine. This TCR was recovered from a human donor who received a COVID-19 vaccine. The rearrangement joins TRBV6-1 to TRBJ1-4, with D unclear. This sample comprised CD4+ T cells from PBMCs cultured with HCoV-229E spike peptides, obtained after COVID-19 vaccination. CDR3 amino acids: CASSDVFGSPGEKLFF. DNA of the CDR3: TGTGCCAGCAGTGATGTGTTTGGATCCCCCGGTGAAAAACTGTTTTTT.